A selection of T cell receptor beta chains follows, all from one sample in a study of OX40 agonist ivuxolimab in advanced cancers. The protocol was immunoSEQ multiplex PCR, while the TCRdb copy is restricted to in-frame clones and leaves out a portion. The sample consists of 45,000 to 65,000 clones, around nine tenths of them appearing once. The sequenced sample was CD4+ or CD8+ T cells sorted from blood, obtained in a trial of the OX40 agonist ivuxolimab. These receptors were collected from an adult with an advanced solid tumor such as melanoma, head and neck, liver or kidney cancer. Each CDR3 is given with its conserved first and last residue. The D gene is left open where the match is weak.

j_gene	len	v_gene	d_gene	CDR3aa
TRBJ1-4	15	TRBV18	-	CASSRNREGYEKLFF
TRBJ1-3	16	TRBV9	-	CASSVQGGLSGNTIYF
TRBJ1-2	14	TRBV19	TRBD1	CASSARTGNEGYTF
TRBJ1-1	15	TRBV10-2	-	CASTHVFGTTSEAFF
TRBJ2-2	17	TRBV4-2	TRBD1	CAGSPSQGTDNTGELFF
TRBJ2-2	14	TRBV7-3	-	CASRAGQGYGELFF
TRBJ2-3	16	TRBV11-2	TRBD2	CASSSRLAGRTDTQYF
TRBJ1-4	14	TRBV28	TRBD1	CASSLGGSVEKLFF
TRBJ1-4	15	TRBV28	-	CASSSPGHHNEKLFF
TRBJ2-3	17	TRBV5-4	-	CASSLGGLVSHADTQYF
TRBJ1-6	15	TRBV5-5	-	CASSFWDSYNSPLHF
TRBJ2-1	15	TRBV5-1	TRBD2	CASSPLAGGYNEQFF
TRBJ2-1	15	TRBV27	TRBD2	CASSPTLAGDNEQFF
TRBJ2-7	12	TRBV5-4	-	CASSITGSEQYF
TRBJ1-5	14	TRBV5-6	-	CASSLALYDQPQHF
TRBJ2-4	13	TRBV11-2	TRBD1	CASSLDRGDIQYF
TRBJ2-7	16	TRBV5-6	TRBD1	CASSKRQGRVSWEQYF
TRBJ2-7	16	TRBV9	TRBD2	CASSVATAGGPYEQYF
TRBJ2-3	14	TRBV2	TRBD2	CASSPSGVTDTQYF
TRBJ1-6	20	TRBV27	-	CASSLSQLGTANSYNSPLHF
TRBJ2-2	16	TRBV5-4	TRBD2	CASSLASGRNTGELFF
TRBJ2-5	16	TRBV7-9	TRBD1	CASSFSSTGRQETQYF
TRBJ2-7	15	TRBV19	TRBD1	CASRGRTGIVSEQYF
TRBJ1-1	14	TRBV11-2	TRBD1	CASSRQGMNTEAFF
TRBJ2-5	15	TRBV28	-	CASSELGQTQETQYF
TRBJ2-7	16	TRBV28	TRBD1	CASSFPPGTAKGEQYF
TRBJ2-5	10	TRBV20-1	-	CSGQKETQYF
TRBJ2-5	16	TRBV11-2	TRBD2	CASSFGGLAGVETQYF
TRBJ2-5	11	TRBV20-1	-	CSAGGQETQYF